Listed below are T cell receptor beta chains from one sample, sequenced in a study of blood T cell repertoires in COVID-19. Profiling relied on immunoSEQ multiplex PCR, and the TCRdb table lists in-frame clones only, not all of them. The sample has 55,000 to 80,000 clones, roughly 90% seen once; the top ten hold around 1.2%. Sequencing was carried out using peripheral blood. All receptors derive from a woman aged 55 to 70 with acute or convalescent COVID-19. CDR3s leave out the opening cysteine and the closing phenylalanine or tryptophan.

V: TRBV6-2/TRBV6-3
CDR3: ASSYLTGGAAF

V: TRBV18
CDR3: ASSPSNTEAF

V: TRBV7-2
CDR3: ASSSPMGPQRFQETQY

V: TRBV29-1
CDR3: SYRVTATNTEAF

V: TRBV2
CDR3: ASSSREGWDWGYT

V: TRBV5-1
CDR3: ASSLWALAGGRTDTQY

V: TRBV6-1
CDR3: ASSEIAANYGYT

V: TRBV4-1
CDR3: ASSQVLGAVDGYT

V: TRBV30
CDR3: AWTSGRGWETQY

V: TRBV7-9
CDR3: ASSPGLWNYGYT

V: TRBV29-1
CDR3: SVEGQGVYNEQF

V: TRBV7-9
CDR3: ASTFSPGTANEKLF

V: TRBV28
CDR3: ASSLPGVDTEAF